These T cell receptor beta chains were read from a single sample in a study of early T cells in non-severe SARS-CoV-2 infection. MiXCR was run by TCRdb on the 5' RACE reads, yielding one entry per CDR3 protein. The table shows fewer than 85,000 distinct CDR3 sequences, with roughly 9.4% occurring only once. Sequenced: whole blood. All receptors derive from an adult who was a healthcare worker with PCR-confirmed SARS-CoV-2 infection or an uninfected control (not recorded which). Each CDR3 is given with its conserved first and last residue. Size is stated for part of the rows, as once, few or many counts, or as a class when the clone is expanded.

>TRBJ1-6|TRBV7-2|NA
CASSFGTGVLRSPLHF
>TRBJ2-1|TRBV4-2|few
CASSQAEHNEQFF
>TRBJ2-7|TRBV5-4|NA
CASSLGPLSGEQYF
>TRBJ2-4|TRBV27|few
CASSFGGTKNIQYF
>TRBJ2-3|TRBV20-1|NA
CSARERRDTQYF
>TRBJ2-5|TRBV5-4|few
CASSLGLAGGTTQYF
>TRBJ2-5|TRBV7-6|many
CASSLRGSQETQYF
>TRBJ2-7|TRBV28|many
CASSPGSFPYEQYF
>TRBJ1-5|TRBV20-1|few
CSASTGGFNQPQHF
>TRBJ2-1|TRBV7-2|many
CASSSAYLNNEQFF
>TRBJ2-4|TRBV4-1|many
CASSNPIWGGSAKNIQYF
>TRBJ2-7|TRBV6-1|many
CASSEGPGQDQYEQYF
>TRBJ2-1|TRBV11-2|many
CASSAGVYEQFF
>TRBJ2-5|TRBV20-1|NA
CSAPPLARGGETQYF
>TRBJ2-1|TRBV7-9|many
CASRLLRDEQFF
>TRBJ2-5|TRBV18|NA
CASSPLSQEETQYF
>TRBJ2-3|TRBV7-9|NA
CASSTDGSGDKQYF
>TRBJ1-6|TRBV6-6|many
CASSYSASGGWNSPLHF
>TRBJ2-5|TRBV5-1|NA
CASRTSGGRGFQETQYF
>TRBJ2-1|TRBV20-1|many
CSAQLEGNNNEQFF
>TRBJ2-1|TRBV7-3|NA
CASSPTRRGRAGGEQFF
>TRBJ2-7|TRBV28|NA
CASRRQGRKDEQYF
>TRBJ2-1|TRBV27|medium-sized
CASSTQGGSYNEQFF
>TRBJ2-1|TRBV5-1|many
CASSLAQWGNHNEQFF
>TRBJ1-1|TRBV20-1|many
CSARDREESLAFF
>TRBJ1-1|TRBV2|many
CASREDRHTEAFF
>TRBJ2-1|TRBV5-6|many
CASSRGQALYNEQFF
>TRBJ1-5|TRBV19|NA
CASSSLGGNQPQHF
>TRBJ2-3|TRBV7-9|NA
CASSLAQRTDTQYF
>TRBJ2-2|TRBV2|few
CASSQEPNTGELFF
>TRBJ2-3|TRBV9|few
CASSVASTDTQYF
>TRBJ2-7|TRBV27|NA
CASSVAGAGYEQYF
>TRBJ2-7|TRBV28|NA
CASSSPGGNYEQYF
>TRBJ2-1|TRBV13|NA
CASSSLLGLAKRRNEQFF
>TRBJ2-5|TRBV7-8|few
CASSLGRTGEETQYF
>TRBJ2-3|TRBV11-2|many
CASSLESGTGRGLTDTQYF
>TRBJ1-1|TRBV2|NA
CASSEEGTEAFF
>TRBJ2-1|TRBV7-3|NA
CASSPRWGIEQFF
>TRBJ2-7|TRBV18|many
CASSPPKGEQYF
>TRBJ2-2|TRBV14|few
CASSQTGTSGRNTGELFF
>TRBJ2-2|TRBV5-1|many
CASSFFGGRATGELFF
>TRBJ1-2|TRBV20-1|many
CSASPDTYGYTF
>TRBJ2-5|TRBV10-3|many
CATSDPPTSGSETQYF
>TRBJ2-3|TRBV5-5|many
CATQGGSIADTQYF
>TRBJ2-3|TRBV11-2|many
CASSLVRLVTDTQYF
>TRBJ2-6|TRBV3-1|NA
CASSQERSRSGANVLTF
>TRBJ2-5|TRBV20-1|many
CSASPGTFQETQYF
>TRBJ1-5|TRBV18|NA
CASSPDRSVQPQHF
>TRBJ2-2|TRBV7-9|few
CASSQPSGLHTGELFF
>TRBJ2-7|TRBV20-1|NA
CSAPGTNFYEQYF
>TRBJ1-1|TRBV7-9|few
CASSPSGLPKEEAFF
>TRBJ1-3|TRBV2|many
CASSYDSSGNTIYF
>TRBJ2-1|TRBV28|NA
CAGSLVHNEQFF
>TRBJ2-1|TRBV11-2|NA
CASSLDYEQFF
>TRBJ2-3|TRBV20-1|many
CSVDRVPLTDTQYF